This entry lists 11 T cell receptor beta chains sequenced from one sample in a study of control samples from healthy donors and cancer patients. The method was immunoSEQ multiplex PCR; TCRdb's version includes in-frame clones alone and lacks a portion of them. The sample lists tens of thousands of clones; 87% were seen once. The sequenced material came from blood. These receptors were taken from a man aged 50 to 60 in good health.

The chain links TRBV5-1 to TRBJ2-1; TRBD1 matches 8 bases. This CDR3 has 15 amino acids. Germline V gene lookup returns CDR1 SGHRS and CDR2 YFSETQ. Trimming at V came to 7 bases and at J to 0 bases, leaving 6 bases not matched to a gene. The CDR3 reads CASSSTGGSYNEQFF. The CDR3 DNA reads as TGCGCCAGCTCGTCAACAGGGGGCTCCTACAATGAGCAGTTCTTC.

This clone was counted between two and nine times. The J gene is TRBJ1-6, the V gene TRBV7-8; maybe TRBD1 (5 bases). The CDR3 is 16 residues long. Germline loops: CDR1 SGHVS, CDR2 FQNEAQ. The V end lost 8 bases, the J end lost 3 bases, and 17 bases lay between the germline ends. The CDR3 region has the DNA TGTGCCAGCGGGGCCGAAACTTTATACTATAATTCACCCCTCCACTTT. Translation gives CASGAETLYYNSPLHF.

The rearrangement uses TRBV7-2 and TRBJ1-2, with 8 bases fitting TRBD1. After removal of 5 bases from V and 1 base from J, the junction contained 6 bases not matched to a gene. Germline lookup yields CDR1 SGHTA and CDR2 FQGNSA. The CDR3 runs to 15 residues. CDR3 nucleotide sequence: TGTGCCAGCAGCGCGGACAGGGAGGGTAACTATGGCTACACCTTC. Amino acids: CASSADREGNYGYTF.

The chain couples TRBV25-1 to TRBJ1-2; D is uncertain. Germline CDR1 and CDR2: MGHDK and SYGVNS. This CDR3 spans 12 amino acids. The V end was cut by 6 bases, the J end by 10 bases, with 15 bases between. The CDR3 DNA sequence: TGTGCCAGCAGGTCGGCAGGATTAGCCTACACCTTC. It is translated as CASRSAGLAYTF.

This chain uses TRBV7-8 with TRBJ2-5, with D maybe TRBD2 (5 bases). V lost 2 bases, J lost 4 bases, and 23 bases lay in between. Germline V gives CDR1 SGHVS, CDR2 FQNEAQ. This CDR3 has 18 amino acids. CDR3 in amino acids: CASSLQAVYRQLVETQYF. CDR3 bases: TGTGCCAGCAGCTTACAGGCTGTGTACCGGCAACTAGTAGAGACCCAGTACTTC.

This clone was counted a few times. This chain uses TRBV6-5 with TRBJ2-1, with no clear D. The V gene lost 6 bases and the J gene lost 8 bases, with 17 bases spanning the gap. The CDR3 has 14 residues. Looked up from germline, CDR1 is MNHEY and CDR2 is SVGAGI. CDR3 nucleotide sequence: TGTGCCAGCAGCTCCTCCAATTTAGCCCATGAGCAGTTCTTC. Translating gives CASSSSNLAHEQFF.

The rearrangement links TRBV27 to TRBJ2-1, with TRBD2 identical over 11 bases. Germline CDR1 and CDR2: MNHEY and SMNVEV (reference sequence). There are 14 residues in the CDR3. V trimming: 5 bases; J trimming: 5 bases; junction bases outside the gene matches: 2. DNA of the CDR3: TGTGCCAGCAGTCTAGCGGGAGGTCACAATGAGCAGTTCTTC. It specifies CASSLAGGHNEQFF.

The J gene is TRBJ1-5, the V gene TRBV2, with 7 bases lining up with TRBD1. CDR1 and CDR2 (germline): SNHLY, FYNNEI. This CDR3 contains 15 residues. Trimming cost V 6 bases and J 3 bases; bases outside gene matches: 8. CDR3 loop: CASRPGQVPNQPQHF. CDR3 sequence (DNA): TGTGCCAGCAGACCCGGACAGGTCCCCAATCAGCCCCAGCATTTT.

The chain links TRBV5-5 to TRBJ1-2, with D possibly TRBD1 on 6 matching bases. This CDR3 is built from 13 residues. V lost 0 bases and J lost 7, with 10 bases in between. The V gene's germline CDR1 is SGHKS and CDR2 YYEKEE (reference sequence). The DNA for the CDR3 is TGTGCCAGCAGCTTGGCACAGGGAATTGGCTACACCTTC. Its translation: CASSLAQGIGYTF. Supplemented by reference TRBV5-5 and TRBJ1-2, the full variable domain reads DAGVTQSPTHLIKTRGQQVTLRCSPISGHKSVSWYQQVLGQGPQFIFQYYEKEERGRGNFPDRFSARQFPNYSSELNVNALLLGDSALYLCASSLAQGIGYTFGSGTRLTVV.

The chain combines TRBV5-4 with TRBJ2-1; 7 bases map to TRBD2. CDR3 size: 13 residues. V dropped 5 bases and J dropped 8; count of bases not matched to a gene: 7. The V gene's germline CDR1 is SGHNT and CDR2 YYREEE (reference sequence). This CDR3 is CASRLRGRDEQFF. The CDR3 region has the DNA TGTGCCAGCAGATTGCGGGGGAGAGATGAGCAGTTCTTC.

This chain connects TRBV6-6 to TRBJ1-4; 7 bases match TRBD1. Germline assignment: CDR1 MNHNY and CDR2 SVGAGI (reference sequence). This CDR3 region has 15 residues. With V trimmed by 5 bases and J by 5 bases, 8 bases remained unmatched. The CDR3 loop is CASSPPGQRNEKLFF. CDR3 DNA sequence: TGTGCCAGCAGTCCGCCGGGACAGAGGAATGAAAAACTGTTTTTT.